This passage covers 8 T cell receptor beta chains from one sample sequenced in a study of CD8 T cells in Susac syndrome. With random hexamers, reverse transcription was performed on about 0.5 to 1 ug of RNA. MiXCR, applied by TCRdb to the immunoSEQ multiplex PCR reads, yields one record per CDR3 protein. Of 150,000 to 200,000 distinct CDR3 sequences listed, approximately 96% are singletons. Material for sequencing was CD4+ T cells from PBMCs. The receptors here all came from a human donor in good health.

The gene calls are TRBV4-2 and TRBJ1-6; D unresolved. V lost 0 bases to trimming and J lost 9 bases, with 15 bases between them. The CDR3 is 16 residues long. Germline V gives CDR1 LGHNA, CDR2 YNFKEQ. The CDR3 is CASSQDTGRSLSPLHF. The CDR3 coding sequence is TGTGCCAGCAGCCAAGATACCGGCAGGAGCCTTTCACCCCTCCACTTT.

J is TRBJ2-7 and V is TRBV18; maybe TRBD1 (6 bases). V lost 3 bases, J lost 6 bases, and 15 bases lay in between. CDR1 is KGHSH, CDR2 LQKENI, per germline. This CDR3 contains 14 residues. CDR3 sequence (DNA): TGTGCCAGCTCACCGGTGCCAGGGGTCGGCGAGCAGTACTTC. This sequence encodes CASSPVPGVGEQYF.

V is TRBV6-2 or TRBV6-3 and J is TRBJ2-1, with unresolved D. The germline V gene has CDR1 MNHEY and CDR2 SVGEGT. The CDR3 has 13 residues. V lost 2 bases and J 6 bases, leaving 8 bases between the germline ends. CDR3 amino acids: CASSYLLFNEQFF. CDR3 nucleotides: TGTGCCAGCAGTTACCTGCTCTTCAATGAGCAGTTCTTC.

V usage is TRBV15 and J usage is TRBJ2-5; TRBD1 or TRBD2 may be the D gene (5 bases each). Between the trimmed V and J ends, which lost 0 bases and 6 bases, there was a span of 8 bases. Germline V lookup: CDR1 LNHNV, CDR2 YYDKDF (reference sequence). The length of the CDR3 is 13 residues. CDR3 region: CATSRDGGQTQYF. In DNA form, the CDR3 reads TGTGCCACCAGCAGAGATGGGGGACAGACCCAGTACTTC.

This chain joins TRBV29-1 and TRBJ2-1, with D perhaps matching TRBD2 (6 bases). The CDR3 consists of 14 residues. The V end was cut by 7 bases, the J end by 6 bases, with 19 bases between. CDR1 and CDR2 (germline): SQVTM, ANQGSEA. This CDR3 reads CSADRGTGVNEQFF. The CDR3 nucleotides read TGCAGCGCAGATCGCGGGACGGGGGTCAATGAGCAGTTCTTC.

The rearrangement uses TRBV27 and TRBJ1-1, with 8 bases aligning to TRBD1. The V gene's germline CDR1 is MNHEY and CDR2 SMNVEV (reference sequence). The CDR3 loop spans 14 amino acids. Trimming took 5 bases from V and 4 from J; bases not matched to a gene: 6. CDR3 bases: TGTGCCAGCAGTCGACCAGGGGGCGCCACTGAAGCTTTCTTT. Translated, it gives CASSRPGGATEAFF.

The rearrangement links TRBV5-1 to TRBJ2-1; no definite D call. Trimming shortened V by 6 bases and J by 8 bases, and 18 bases separated the two germline ends. From germline, CDR1 is SGHRS and CDR2 YFSETQ. The CDR3 has 14 residues. The CDR3 DNA reads TGCGCCAGCACCCGCGACCAATTTCGGGATGAGCAGTTCTTC. Translating gives CASTRDQFRDEQFF.

The V and J genes are TRBV7-9 and TRBJ1-4; D is undetermined. V was clipped by 0 bases and J by 6 bases, with 8 bases between them. The germline CDR1 and CDR2 sequences are SEHNR and FQNEAQ (reference sequence). CDR3 size: 14 residues. CDR3 nucleotides: TGTGCCAGCAGCTTAGCGAGCGGTTATGAAAAACTGTTTTTT. It specifies CASSLASGYEKLFF.